This T cell receptor (beta chain) was sequenced in a study of T-cell reconstitution after alpha-beta-depleted transplantation in children. CDR3 length: 13 amino acids. V gave up 6 bases and J gave up 5 bases, with 13 bases separating them. Germline CDR1 and CDR2: MNHEY and SVGAGI. This clonotype was observed at least ten times. Molecular barcoding with unique molecular identifiers was used for the TCRbeta library. TCRdb reprocessed the PCR reads via MiXCR and lists one record per CDR3 protein. The sample holds roughly 300,000 distinct CDR3 sequences; about a tenth are singletons and the top ten take 2.4%.

The rearrangement joins TRBV6-5 to TRBJ2-5, with a weak D call TRBD1 (5 bases). The specimen comprised PBMCs from the stem cell graft donor, sampled from the stem cell graft. The receptor comes from a human donor who donated a stem cell graft to a child with acute lymphoblastic leukemia. The CDR3, as DNA: TGTGCCAGCAGCCCGCCGAACAGGGAGACCCAGTACTTC. Translated, it gives CASSPPNRETQYF.